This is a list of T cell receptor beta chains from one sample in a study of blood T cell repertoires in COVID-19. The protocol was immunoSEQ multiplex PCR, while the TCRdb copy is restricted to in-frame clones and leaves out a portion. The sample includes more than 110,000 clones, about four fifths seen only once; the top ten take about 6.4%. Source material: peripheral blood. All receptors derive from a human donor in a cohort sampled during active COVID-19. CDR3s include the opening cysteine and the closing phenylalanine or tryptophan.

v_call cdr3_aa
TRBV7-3 CASSLSVEETQYF
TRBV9 CASSVDAGRETQYF
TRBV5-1 CASSREGTDTQYF
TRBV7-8 CASSLAGTGVRYQETQYF
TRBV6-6 CASSRWTSGGGTDTQYF
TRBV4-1 CASSHPTGSLNEQYF
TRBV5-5 CASSSLQGAGGYNEQFF
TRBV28 CASSFPKGQTYEQYF
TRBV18 CASSPLQRGLDTQYF
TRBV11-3 CASSKGQGSTEAFF
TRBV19 CASSVESGIPQYF
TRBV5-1 CASSPPDSVEAFF
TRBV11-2 CASSAGRVNTEAFF